This T cell receptor beta chain was retrieved from a study of a mutant IDH1 vaccine in newly diagnosed glioma. In the study overall: Patients got radiotherapy, temozolomide, or both beforehand, and most got both.

Time point given: baseline, week 1 (first vaccination visit). Treatment: pre-vaccination baseline after standard-of-care therapy. Donors had new WHO grade 3 or 4 IDH1-mutant, ATRX-lost astrocytomas. A word on this clone: Its antigen is still unknown.

Study outcomes and limitations: Roughly 92% of patients showed vaccine-induced immune responses across multiple MHC alleles.

Method: immunoSEQ multiplex PCR; TCRdb's copy keeps in-frame clones and lacks some. This sample has 65,000 to 70,000 clones, with about 86% found just once. Germline-derived CDR1 and CDR2 are MNHNY and SVGAGI (reference sequence). CDR3 size: 15 residues. Losses at the gene ends were 5 bases for V and 8 bases for J; bases not matched to a gene: 9. Specimen: peripheral blood mononuclear cells (PBMCs), collected from a glioma patient treated with radiotherapy, temozolomide or both. This chain uses TRBV6-6 with TRBJ2-2; 9 bases agree with TRBD2. The source of this sequence is a woman under 30 with glioma. Some clones in this sample may be carry-over from other donors' samples. The CDR3 spells CASSLAGTARGELFF. CDR3 bases: TGTGCCAGCAGTCTAGCGGGGACGGCACGGGGGGAGCTGTTTTTT.